This TCR beta chain was recovered during a study of T-cell reconstitution after alpha-beta-depleted transplantation in children. V lost 2 bases and J lost 9, with 13 bases in between. This CDR3 spans 13 amino acids. Preparing the TCRbeta library involved the use of unique molecular identifiers. Via MiXCR, TCRdb re-called the PCR reads, giving one row per CDR3 protein. The repertoire has 450,000 to 600,000 distinct CDR3 sequences, 15% to 20% of them found once; the top ten carry roughly 3.3%. This sequence was found in a human donor who donated a stem cell graft to a child with acute lymphoblastic leukemia. The material was PBMCs from the stem cell graft donor, obtained from the stem cell graft. The chain joins TRBV12-3 or TRBV12-4 to TRBJ2-5, with D unclear. The CDR3, as DNA: TGTGCCAGCAGTTTAACGGAGCGATGGGCCCAGTACTTC. This encodes CASSLTERWAQYF.